The sample holds one count of the clone carrying this T cell receptor beta chain. What it binds is unknown. The CDR3 has 13 residues. Per germline, CDR1 SGHVS and CDR2 FNYEAQ. V lost 3 bases, J lost 1 base, and 7 bases lay in between. The sample comes from a study of OX40 agonist ivuxolimab in advanced cancers. Study-wide results and limits: Clonal expansion from baseline to week 6 occurred in both CD4+ and CD8+ T cells. Some of the lowest clonal expansion was seen in partial responders at 0.1-3.0 mg/kg. CD4+ T cells averaged fewer expanded clones than CD8+ T cells.

People who had autoimmune disease history or systemic immunosuppression were excluded. Using immunoSEQ multiplex PCR, the repertoire was profiled, and TCRdb retains in-frame clones only, with some absent. The repertoire holds about 73,000 clones, with roughly 90% as singletons. The receptor was isolated from an adult with an advanced solid tumor such as melanoma, head and neck, liver or kidney cancer. The source was CD4+ or CD8+ T cells sorted from blood, collected in a trial of the OX40 agonist ivuxolimab. The chain is built from TRBV7-6 and TRBJ2-7, with D tentatively TRBD1 (6 bases). The chain's CDR3 is CASSFDRSYEQYF. The CDR3 DNA reads TGTGCCAGCAGCTTCGACAGGTCCTACGAGCAGTACTTC.